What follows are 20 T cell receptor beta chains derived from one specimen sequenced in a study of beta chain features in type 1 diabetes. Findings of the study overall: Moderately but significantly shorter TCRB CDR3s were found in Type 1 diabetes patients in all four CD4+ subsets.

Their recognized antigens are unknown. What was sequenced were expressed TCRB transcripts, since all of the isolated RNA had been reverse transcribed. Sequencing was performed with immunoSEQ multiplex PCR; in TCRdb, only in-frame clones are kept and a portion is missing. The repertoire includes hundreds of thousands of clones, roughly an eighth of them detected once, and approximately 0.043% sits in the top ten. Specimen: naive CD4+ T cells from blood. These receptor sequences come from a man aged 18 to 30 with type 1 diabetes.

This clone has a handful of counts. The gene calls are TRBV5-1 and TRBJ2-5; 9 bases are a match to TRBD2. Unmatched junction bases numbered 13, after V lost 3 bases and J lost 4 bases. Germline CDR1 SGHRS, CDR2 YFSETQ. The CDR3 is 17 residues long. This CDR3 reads CASSSAGKAGGGETQYF. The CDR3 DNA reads TGCGCCAGCAGCTCCGCCGGAAAAGCGGGGGGAGGAGAGACCCAGTACTTC.

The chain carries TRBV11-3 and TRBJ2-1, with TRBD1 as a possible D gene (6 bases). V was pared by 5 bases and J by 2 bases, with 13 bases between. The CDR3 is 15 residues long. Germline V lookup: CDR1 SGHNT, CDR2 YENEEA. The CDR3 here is CASSAAGVTYNEQFF. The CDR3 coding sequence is TGTGCCAGCAGCGCAGCAGGGGTTACCTACAATGAGCAGTTCTTC.

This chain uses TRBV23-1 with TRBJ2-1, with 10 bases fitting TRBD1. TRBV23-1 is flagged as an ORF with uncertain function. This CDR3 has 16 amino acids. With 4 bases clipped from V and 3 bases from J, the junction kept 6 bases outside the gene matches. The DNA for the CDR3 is TGCGCCAGCAGTCCAAATGGGACAGGGGACTACAATGAGCAGTTCTTC. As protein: CASSPNGTGDYNEQFF.

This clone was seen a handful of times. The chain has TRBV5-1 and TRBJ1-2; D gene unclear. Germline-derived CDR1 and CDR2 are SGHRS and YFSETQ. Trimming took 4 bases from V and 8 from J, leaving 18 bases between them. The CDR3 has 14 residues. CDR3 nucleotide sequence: TGCGCCAGCAGCCCTGACAACGGTGCCGGGGGCTACACCTTC. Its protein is CASSPDNGAGGYTF.

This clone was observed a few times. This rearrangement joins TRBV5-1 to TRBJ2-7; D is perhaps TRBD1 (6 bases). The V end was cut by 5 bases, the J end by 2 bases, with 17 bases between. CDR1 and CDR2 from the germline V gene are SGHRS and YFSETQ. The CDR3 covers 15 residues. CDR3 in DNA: TGCGCCAGCAGTTCCCCCTCGGACAGTCCCTACGAGCAGTACTTC. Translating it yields CASSSPSDSPYEQYF.

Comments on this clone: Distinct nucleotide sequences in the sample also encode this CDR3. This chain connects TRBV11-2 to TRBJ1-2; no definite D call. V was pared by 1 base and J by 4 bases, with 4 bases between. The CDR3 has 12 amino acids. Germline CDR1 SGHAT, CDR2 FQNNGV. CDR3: CASSLVGYGYTF. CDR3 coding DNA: TGTGCCAGCAGCTTAGTCGGCTATGGCTACACCTTC.

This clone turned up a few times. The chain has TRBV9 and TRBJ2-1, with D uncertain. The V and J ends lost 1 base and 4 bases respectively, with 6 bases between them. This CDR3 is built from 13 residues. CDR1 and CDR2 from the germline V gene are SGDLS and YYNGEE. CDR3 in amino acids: CASSVQAYNEQFF. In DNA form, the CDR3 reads TGTGCCAGCAGCGTACAGGCTTACAATGAGCAGTTCTTC.

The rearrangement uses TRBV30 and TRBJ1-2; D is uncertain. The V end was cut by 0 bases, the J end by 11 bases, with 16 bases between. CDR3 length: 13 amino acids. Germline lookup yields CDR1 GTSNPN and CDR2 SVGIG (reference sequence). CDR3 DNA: TGTGCCTGGAGTGTATTCGTCGGGGTCGGATACACCTTC. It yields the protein CAWSVFVGVGYTF.

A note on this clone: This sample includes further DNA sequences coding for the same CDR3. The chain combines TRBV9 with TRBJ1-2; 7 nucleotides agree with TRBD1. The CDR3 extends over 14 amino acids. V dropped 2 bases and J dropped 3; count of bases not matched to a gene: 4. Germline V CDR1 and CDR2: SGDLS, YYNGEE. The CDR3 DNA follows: TGTGCCAGCAGCGTTGGGCAGGGGGACTATGGCTACACCTTC. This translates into CASSVGQGDYGYTF.

For the CDR3, the DNA is TGCAGCGTTTCTACCTCACAGGGAAATCAGCCCCAGCATTTT. Its translation: CSVSTSQGNQPQHF. The genes are TRBV29-1 and TRBJ1-5; D is perhaps TRBD1 (6 bases). Between the trimmed V and J ends, which lost 5 bases and 4 bases, there was a span of 15 bases. This CDR3 contains 14 residues. Germline CDR1 is SQVTM and CDR2 is ANQGSEA.

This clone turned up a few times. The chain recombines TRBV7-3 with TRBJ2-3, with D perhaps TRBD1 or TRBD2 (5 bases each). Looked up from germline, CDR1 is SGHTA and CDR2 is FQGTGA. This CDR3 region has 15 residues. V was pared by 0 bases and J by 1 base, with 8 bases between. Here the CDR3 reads CASSLTRDGTDTQYF. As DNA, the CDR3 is TGTGCCAGCAGCTTAACGAGGGACGGCACAGATACGCAGTATTTT.

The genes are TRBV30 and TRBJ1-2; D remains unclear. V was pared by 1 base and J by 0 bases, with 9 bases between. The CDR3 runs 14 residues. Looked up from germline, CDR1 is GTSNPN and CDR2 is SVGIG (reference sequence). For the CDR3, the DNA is TGTGCCTGGAGTGGTTTGGGCTCTAACTATGGCTACACCTTC. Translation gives CAWSGLGSNYGYTF.

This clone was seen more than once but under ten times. Here the CDR3 DNA reads TGCGCCAGCAGCTTGGAGGTGACCTACGAGCAGTACTTC. Its translation is CASSLEVTYEQYF. The rearrangement joins TRBV5-1 to TRBJ2-7; D is uncertain. CDR1 is SGHRS and CDR2 is YFSETQ in the germline V gene. The ends were cut back, 0 bases at V and 2 bases at J, with 6 bases in the middle. The CDR3 runs 13 residues.

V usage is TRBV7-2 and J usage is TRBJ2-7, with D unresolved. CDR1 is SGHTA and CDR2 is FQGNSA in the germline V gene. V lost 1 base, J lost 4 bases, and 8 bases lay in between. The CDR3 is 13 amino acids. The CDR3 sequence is CASSLESGYEQYF. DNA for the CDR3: TGTGCCAGCAGCTTAGAGTCTGGGTACGAGCAGTACTTC. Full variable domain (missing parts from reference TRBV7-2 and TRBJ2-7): GAGVSQSPSNKVTEKGKDVELRCDPISGHTALYWYRQSLGQGLEFLIYFQGNSAPDKSGLPSDRFSAERTGGSVSTLTIQRTQQEDSAVYLCASSLESGYEQYFGPGTRLTVT.

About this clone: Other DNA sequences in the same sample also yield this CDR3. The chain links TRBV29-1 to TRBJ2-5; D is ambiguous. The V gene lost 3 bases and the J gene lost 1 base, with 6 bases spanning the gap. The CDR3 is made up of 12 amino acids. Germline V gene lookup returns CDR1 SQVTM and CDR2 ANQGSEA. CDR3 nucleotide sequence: TGCAGCGTTGACGGCGGCCAAGAGACCCAGTACTTC. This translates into CSVDGGQETQYF.

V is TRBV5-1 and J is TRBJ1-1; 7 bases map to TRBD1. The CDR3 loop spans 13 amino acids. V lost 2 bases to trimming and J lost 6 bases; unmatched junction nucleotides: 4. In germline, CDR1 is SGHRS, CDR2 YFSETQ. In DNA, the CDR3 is TGCGCCAGCAGCTTAGACAGGGAGGCTGAAGCTTTCTTT. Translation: CASSLDREAEAFF.

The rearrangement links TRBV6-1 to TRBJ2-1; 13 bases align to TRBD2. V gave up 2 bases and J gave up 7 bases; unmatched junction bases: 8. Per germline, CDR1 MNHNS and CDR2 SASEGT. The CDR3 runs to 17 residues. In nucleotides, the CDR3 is TGTGCCAGCAGTGAAACCCGCACTAGCGGGGGGGGTAATGAGCAGTTCTTC. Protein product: CASSETRTSGGGNEQFF.

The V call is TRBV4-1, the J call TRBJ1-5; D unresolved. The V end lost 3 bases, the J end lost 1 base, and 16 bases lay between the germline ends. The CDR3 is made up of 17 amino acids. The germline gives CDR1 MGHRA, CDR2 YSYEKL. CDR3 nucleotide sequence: TGCGCCAGCAGCCACCCTGGAGGCCCTCGGAGCAATCAGCCCCAGCATTTT. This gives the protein CASSHPGGPRSNQPQHF.

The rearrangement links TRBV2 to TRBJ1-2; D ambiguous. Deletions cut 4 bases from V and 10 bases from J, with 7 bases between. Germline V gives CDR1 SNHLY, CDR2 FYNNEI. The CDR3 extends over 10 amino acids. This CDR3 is CASSVPNYTF. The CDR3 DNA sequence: TGTGCCAGCAGTGTCCCAAACTACACCTTC.

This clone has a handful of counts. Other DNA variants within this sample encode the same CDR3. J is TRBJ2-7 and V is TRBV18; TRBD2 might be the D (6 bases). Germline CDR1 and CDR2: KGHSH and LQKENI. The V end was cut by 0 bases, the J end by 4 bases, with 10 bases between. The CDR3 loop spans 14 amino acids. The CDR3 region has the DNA TGTGCCAGCTCACCACCGGCGGGAAGATACGAGCAGTACTTC. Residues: CASSPPAGRYEQYF.